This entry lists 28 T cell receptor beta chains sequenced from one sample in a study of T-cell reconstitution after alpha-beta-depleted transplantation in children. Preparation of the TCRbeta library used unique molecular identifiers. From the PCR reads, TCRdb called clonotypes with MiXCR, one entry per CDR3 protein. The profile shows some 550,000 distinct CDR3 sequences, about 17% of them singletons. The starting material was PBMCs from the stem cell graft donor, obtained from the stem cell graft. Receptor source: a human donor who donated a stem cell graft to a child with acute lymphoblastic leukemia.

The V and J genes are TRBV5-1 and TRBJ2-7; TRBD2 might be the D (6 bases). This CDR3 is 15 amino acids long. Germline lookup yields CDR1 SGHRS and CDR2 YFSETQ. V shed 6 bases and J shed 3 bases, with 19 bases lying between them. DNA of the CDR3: TGCGCCAGCAAGGACTACGGGAGTGGCAACTACGAGCAGTACTTC. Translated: CASKDYGSGNYEQYF.

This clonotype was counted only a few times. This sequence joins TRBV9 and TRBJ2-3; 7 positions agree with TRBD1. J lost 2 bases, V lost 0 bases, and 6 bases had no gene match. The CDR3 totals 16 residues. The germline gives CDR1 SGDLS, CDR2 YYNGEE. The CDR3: CASSVGGTAFTDTQYF. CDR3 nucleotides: TGTGCCAGCAGCGTAGGGGGGACAGCATTCACAGATACGCAGTATTTT.

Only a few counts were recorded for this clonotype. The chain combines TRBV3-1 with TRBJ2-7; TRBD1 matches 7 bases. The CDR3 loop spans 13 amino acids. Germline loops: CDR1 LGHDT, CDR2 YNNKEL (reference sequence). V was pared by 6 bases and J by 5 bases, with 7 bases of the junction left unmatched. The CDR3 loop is CASSQTGFDEQYF. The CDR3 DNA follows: TGTGCCAGCAGTCAGACAGGGTTTGACGAGCAGTACTTC.

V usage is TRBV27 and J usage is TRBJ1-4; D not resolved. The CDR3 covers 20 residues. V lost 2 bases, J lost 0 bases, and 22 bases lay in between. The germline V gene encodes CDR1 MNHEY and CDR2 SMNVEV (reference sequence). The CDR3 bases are TGTGCCAGCAGTTTAATGGGCGACCCCACTATGTGGGCAACTAATGAAAAACTGTTTTTT. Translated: CASSLMGDPTMWATNEKLFF.

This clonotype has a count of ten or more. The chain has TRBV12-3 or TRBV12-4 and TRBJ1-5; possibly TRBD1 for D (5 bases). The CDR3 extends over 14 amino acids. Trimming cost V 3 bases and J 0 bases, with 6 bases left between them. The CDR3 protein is CASSLGLSNQPQHF. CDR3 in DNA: TGTGCCAGCAGTTTGGGGCTTAGCAATCAGCCCCAGCATTTT.

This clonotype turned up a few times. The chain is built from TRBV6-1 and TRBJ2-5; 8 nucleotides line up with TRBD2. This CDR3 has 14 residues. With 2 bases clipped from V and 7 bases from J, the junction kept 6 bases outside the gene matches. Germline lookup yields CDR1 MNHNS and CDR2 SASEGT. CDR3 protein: CASSESGRSGTQYF. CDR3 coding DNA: TGTGCCAGCAGTGAAAGCGGGAGATCGGGGACCCAGTACTTC.

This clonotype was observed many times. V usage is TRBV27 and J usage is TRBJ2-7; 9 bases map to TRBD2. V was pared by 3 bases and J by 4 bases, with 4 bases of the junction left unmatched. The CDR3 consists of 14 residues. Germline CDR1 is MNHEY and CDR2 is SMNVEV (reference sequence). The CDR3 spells CASSFSGSGYEQYF. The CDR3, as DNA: TGTGCCAGCAGTTTTAGCGGGAGTGGGTACGAGCAGTACTTC.

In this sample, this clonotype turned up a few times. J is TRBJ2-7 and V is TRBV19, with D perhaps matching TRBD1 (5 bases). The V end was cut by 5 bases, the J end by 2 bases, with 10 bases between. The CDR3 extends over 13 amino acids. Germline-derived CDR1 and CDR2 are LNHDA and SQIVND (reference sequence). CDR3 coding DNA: TGTGCCAGTAGTGAGACAGCCGCCTACGAGCAGTACTTC. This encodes CASSETAAYEQYF.

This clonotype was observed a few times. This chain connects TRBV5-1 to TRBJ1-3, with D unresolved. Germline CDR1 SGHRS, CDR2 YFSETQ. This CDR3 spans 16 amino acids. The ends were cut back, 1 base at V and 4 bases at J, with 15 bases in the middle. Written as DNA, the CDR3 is TGCGCCAGCAGCTTGTCTGGCCGAGTGAAAGGAAACACCATATATTTT. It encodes CASSLSGRVKGNTIYF.

The CDR3 loop is CALEGSHNRSEAFF. The CDR3 DNA sequence: TGTGCCCTCGAGGGGTCTCACAACAGGTCCGAAGCTTTCTTT. V usage is TRBV12-3 or TRBV12-4 and J usage is TRBJ1-1, with D perhaps TRBD1 (5 bases). The CDR3 totals 14 residues. The V end lost 11 bases, the J end lost 8 bases, and 24 bases lay between the germline ends.

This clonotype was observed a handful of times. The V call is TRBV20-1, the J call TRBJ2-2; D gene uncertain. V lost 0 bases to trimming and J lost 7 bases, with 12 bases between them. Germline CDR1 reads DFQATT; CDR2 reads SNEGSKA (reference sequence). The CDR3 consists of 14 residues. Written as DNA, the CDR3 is TGCAGTGCTAGAGATTTACTGGAGAGCGGGGAGCTGTTTTTT. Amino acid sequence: CSARDLLESGELFF.

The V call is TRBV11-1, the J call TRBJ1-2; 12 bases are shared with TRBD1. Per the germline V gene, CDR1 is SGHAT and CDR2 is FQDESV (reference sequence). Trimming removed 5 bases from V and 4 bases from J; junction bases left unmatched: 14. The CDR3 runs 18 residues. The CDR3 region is CASSPGNYGTGGSYGYTF. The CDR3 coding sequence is TGTGCCAGCAGCCCCGGAAACTACGGGACAGGGGGCTCCTATGGCTACACCTTC.

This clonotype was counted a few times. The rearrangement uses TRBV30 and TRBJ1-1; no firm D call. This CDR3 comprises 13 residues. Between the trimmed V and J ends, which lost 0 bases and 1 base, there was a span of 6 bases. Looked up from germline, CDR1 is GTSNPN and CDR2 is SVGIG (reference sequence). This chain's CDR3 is CAWSVGPNTEAFF. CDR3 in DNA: TGTGCCTGGAGTGTTGGGCCGAACACTGAAGCTTTCTTT.

CDR3 residues: CASSSHLGGPSQKLFF. The CDR3 nucleotides are TGTGCCAGCAGTTCCCACTTGGGAGGCCCGAGCCAAAAACTGTTTTTT. The chain uses TRBV6-5 and TRBJ1-4; D gene unclear. The CDR3 is made up of 16 amino acids. The V end lost 4 bases, the J end lost 9 bases, and 21 bases lay between the germline ends. Germline V gives CDR1 MNHEY, CDR2 SVGAGI.

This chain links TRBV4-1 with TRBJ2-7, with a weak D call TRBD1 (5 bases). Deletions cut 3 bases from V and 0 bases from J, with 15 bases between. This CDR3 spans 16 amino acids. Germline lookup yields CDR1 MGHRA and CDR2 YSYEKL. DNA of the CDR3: TGCGCCAGCAGCCAGGGGCGAGCGAGGAGCTCCTACGAGCAGTACTTC. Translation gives CASSQGRARSSYEQYF.

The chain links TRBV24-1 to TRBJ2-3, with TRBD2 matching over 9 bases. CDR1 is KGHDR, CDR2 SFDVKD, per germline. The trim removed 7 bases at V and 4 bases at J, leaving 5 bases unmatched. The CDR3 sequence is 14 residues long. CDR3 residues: CATSQSGRSDTQYF. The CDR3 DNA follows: TGTGCCACCAGCCAAAGCGGGAGGTCAGATACGCAGTATTTT.

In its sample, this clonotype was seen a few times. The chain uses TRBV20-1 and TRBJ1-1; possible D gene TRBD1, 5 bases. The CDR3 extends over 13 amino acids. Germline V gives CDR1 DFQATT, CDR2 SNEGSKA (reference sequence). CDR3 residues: CRATWGLNTEAFF. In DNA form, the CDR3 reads TGCAGGGCCACTTGGGGGTTGAACACTGAAGCTTTCTTT.

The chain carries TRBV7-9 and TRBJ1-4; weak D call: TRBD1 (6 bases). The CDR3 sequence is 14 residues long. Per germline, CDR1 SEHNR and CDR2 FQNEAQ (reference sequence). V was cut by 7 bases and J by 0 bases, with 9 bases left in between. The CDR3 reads CASNGGPTNEKLFF. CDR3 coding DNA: TGTGCCAGCAATGGGGGCCCAACTAATGAAAAACTGTTTTTT.

CDR3 in amino acids: CASSDRYNTQYF. The CDR3 DNA follows: TGTGCCAGCAGTGACAGATACAATACGCAGTATTTT. This chain links TRBV4-2 with TRBJ2-3; tentative D call: TRBD1 (5 bases). V lost 6 bases to trimming and J lost 7 bases, with 11 bases between them. The CDR3 spans 12 residues. Per germline, CDR1 LGHNA and CDR2 YNFKEQ.

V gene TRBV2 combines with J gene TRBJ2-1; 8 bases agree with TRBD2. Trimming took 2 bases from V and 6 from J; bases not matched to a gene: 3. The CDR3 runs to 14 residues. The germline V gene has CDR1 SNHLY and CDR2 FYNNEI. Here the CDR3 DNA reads TGTGCCAGCAGTGAAACGGGAGGGCGCAATGAGCAGTTCTTC. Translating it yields CASSETGGRNEQFF.

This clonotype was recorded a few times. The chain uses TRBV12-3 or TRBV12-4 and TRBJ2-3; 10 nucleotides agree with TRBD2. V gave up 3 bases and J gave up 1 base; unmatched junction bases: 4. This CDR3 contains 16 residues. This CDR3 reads CASSFRTSGRTDTQYF. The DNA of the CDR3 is TGTGCCAGCAGTTTTCGGACTAGCGGACGCACAGATACGCAGTATTTT.

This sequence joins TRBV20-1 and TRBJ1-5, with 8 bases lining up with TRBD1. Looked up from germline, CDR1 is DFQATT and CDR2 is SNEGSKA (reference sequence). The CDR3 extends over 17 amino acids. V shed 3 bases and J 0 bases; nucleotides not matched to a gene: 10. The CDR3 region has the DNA TGCAGTGCTAGTAGGACAGGGATGCTATATAGCAATCAGCCCCAGCATTTT. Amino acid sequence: CSASRTGMLYSNQPQHF.

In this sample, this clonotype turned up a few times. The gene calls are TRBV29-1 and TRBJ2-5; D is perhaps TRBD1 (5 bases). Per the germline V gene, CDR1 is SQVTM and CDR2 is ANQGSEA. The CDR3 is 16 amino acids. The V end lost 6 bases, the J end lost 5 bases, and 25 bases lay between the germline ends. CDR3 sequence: CSVDTLVPTARETQYF. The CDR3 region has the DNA TGCAGCGTGGACACCTTAGTCCCCACCGCCCGGGAGACCCAGTACTTC. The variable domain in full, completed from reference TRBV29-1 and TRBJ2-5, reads SAVISQKPSRDICQRGTSLTIQCQVDSQVTMMFWYRQQPGQSLTLIATANQGSEATYESGFVIDKFPISRPNLTFSTLTVSNMSPEDSSIYLCSVDTLVPTARETQYFGPGTRLLVL.

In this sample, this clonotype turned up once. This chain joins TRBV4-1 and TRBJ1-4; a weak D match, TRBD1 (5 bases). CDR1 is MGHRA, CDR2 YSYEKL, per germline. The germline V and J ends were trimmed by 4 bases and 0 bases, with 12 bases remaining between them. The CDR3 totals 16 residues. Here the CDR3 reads CASSPGTVTTNEKLFF. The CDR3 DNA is TGCGCCAGCAGCCCCGGGACCGTTACAACTAATGAAAAACTGTTTTTT.

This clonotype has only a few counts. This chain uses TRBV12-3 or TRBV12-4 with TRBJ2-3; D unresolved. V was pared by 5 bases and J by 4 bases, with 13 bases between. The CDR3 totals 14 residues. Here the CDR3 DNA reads TGTGCCAGCAGTGGGCAAGGTTGGGCAGATACGCAGTATTTT. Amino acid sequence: CASSGQGWADTQYF.

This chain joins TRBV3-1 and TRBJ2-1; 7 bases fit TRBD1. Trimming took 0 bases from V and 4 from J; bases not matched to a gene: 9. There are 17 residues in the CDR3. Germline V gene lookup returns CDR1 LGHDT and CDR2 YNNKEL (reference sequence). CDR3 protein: CASSQEVPGQLYNEQFF. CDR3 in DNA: TGTGCCAGCAGCCAAGAAGTTCCGGGACAGCTTTACAATGAGCAGTTCTTC.

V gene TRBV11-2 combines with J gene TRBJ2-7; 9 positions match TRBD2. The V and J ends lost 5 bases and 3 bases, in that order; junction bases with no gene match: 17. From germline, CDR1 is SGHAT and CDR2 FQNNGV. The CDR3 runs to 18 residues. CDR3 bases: TGTGCCAGCAGCCCTATCAGGCGAGCGGGAGGTTGGGACTACGAGCAGTACTTC. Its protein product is CASSPIRRAGGWDYEQYF.

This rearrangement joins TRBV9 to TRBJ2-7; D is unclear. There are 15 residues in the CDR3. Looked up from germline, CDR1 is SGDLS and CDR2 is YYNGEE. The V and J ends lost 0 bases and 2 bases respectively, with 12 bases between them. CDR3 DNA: TGTGCCAGCAGCGTAGCTCACGGAACTGCCTACGAGCAGTACTTC. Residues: CASSVAHGTAYEQYF.